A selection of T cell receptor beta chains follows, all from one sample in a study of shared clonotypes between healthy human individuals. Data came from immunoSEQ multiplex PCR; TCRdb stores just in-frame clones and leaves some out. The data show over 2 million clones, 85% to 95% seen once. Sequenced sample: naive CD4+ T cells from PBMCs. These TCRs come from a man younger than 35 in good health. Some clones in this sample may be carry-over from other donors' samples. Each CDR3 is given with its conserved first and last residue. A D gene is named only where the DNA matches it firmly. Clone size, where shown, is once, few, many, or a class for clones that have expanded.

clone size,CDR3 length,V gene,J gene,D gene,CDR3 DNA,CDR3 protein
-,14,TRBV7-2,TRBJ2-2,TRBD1,TGTGCCAGCAGGGGAACAGGGGGCACCGGGGAGCTGTTTTTT,CASRGTGGTGELFF
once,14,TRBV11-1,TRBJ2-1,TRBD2,TGTGCCAGCAGCTTGACTAGCGGGAGCGCTGAGCAGTTCTTC,CASSLTSGSAEQFF
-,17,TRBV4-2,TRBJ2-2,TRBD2,TGTGCCAGCAGCCAAGATACGGCGGGAGTGGTGGTCGGGGAGCTGTTTTTT,CASSQDTAGVVVGELFF
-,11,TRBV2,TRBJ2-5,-,TGTGCCAGACGACCTCAAGAGACCCAGTACTTC,CARRPQETQYF
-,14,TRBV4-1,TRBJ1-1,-,TGCGCCAGCAGACGCGTCAACAGGAACACTGAAGCTTTCTTT,CASRRVNRNTEAFF
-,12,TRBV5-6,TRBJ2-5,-,TGTGCCAGCAGCTTGGGGCGAGAGACCCAGTACTTC,CASSLGRETQYF
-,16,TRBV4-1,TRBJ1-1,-,TGCGCCAGCAGCCAAGAAGCTTCAGGAAGTTTTGCTGAAGCTTTCTTT,CASSQEASGSFAEAFF
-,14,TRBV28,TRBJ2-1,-,TGTGCCAGCAGTTGGGGACTCCCTGGGGATGAGCAGTTCTTC,CASSWGLPGDEQFF
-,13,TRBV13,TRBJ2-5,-,TGTGCCAGCAGCTTCGCCGGACAAGAGACCCAGTACTTC,CASSFAGQETQYF
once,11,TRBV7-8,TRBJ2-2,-,TGTGCCAGCAGCTCACTTCGGGAGCTGTTTTTT,CASSSLRELFF
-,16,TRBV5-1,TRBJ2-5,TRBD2,TGCGCCAGCAGCCGATCGATAGCGGGAGGGCGAGAGACCCAGTACTTC,CASSRSIAGGRETQYF
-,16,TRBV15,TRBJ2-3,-,TGTGCCACCAGCAAGATAAGGACTACTAGCACAGATACGCAGTATTTT,CATSKIRTTSTDTQYF
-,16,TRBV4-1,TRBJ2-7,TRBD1,TGCGCCAGCAGCCAAGGTCCGGGACAGATGACCTACGAGCAGTACTTC,CASSQGPGQMTYEQYF
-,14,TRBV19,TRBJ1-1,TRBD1,TGTGCCAGTAGTACTAGGGGGCGGAGCACTGAAGCTTTCTTT,CASSTRGRSTEAFF
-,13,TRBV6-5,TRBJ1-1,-,TGTGCCAGCAGTTACGATGGGAACACTGAAGCTTTCTTT,CASSYDGNTEAFF
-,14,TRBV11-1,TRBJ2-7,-,TGTGCCAGCAGACAGGCGGCAGAGTCCTACGAGCAGTACTTC,CASRQAAESYEQYF
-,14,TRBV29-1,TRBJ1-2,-,TGCAGCGTTGAAGATAGGGGAAGGGGCGATGGCTACACCTTC,CSVEDRGRGDGYTF
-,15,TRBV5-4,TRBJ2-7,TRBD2,TGTGCCAGCAGCTTGCCGCTAGCGGGTGGCGGCGAGCAGTACTTC,CASSLPLAGGGEQYF
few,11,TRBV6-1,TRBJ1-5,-,TGTGCCAGCAGTGAGGCGCAGCCCCAGCATTTT,CASSEAQPQHF
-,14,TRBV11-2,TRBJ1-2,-,TGTGCCAGCAGCTTAGACTGGACCCTCTATGGCTACACCTTC,CASSLDWTLYGYTF
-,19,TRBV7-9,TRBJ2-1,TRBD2,TGTGCCAGCAGCTTCAGGCGCAGGAAAGGGACTAGCGGGGACAATGAGCAGTTCTTC,CASSFRRRKGTSGDNEQFF
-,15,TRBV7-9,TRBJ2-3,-,TGTGCCAGCAGCTTAGGGGTGGGAGAAACAGATACGCAGTATTTT,CASSLGVGETDTQYF
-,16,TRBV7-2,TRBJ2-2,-,TGTGCCAGCAGCCGGTTCTTGGCAAGGGGCACCGGGGAGCTGTTTTTT,CASSRFLARGTGELFF
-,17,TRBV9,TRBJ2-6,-,TGTGCCAGCAGCGTAGGTATAGGCTTCGCTGGGGCCAACGTCCTGACTTTC,CASSVGIGFAGANVLTF
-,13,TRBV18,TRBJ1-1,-,TGTGCCAGCTCGTCACAGGGGAACACTGAAGCTTTCTTT,CASSSQGNTEAFF
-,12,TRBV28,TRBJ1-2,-,TGTGCCAGCAGTCTCTGGGGGGGAGGCTACACCTTC,CASSLWGGGYTF
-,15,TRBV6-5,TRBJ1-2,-,TGTGCCAGCAGTTACTCGGGGACCGAGGGCTATGGCTACACCTTC,CASSYSGTEGYGYTF
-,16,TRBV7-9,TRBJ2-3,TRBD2,TGTGCCAGCAGCTTAGTAGCGGGAGGGAGGACAGATACGCAGTATTTT,CASSLVAGGRTDTQYF
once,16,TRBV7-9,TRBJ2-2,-,TGTGCCAGCAGCCCTACCCGGGACTTAGGCCCCGGGGAGCTGTTTTTT,CASSPTRDLGPGELFF
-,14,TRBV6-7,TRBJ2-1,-,TGTGCCAGCGGGTGGGGGCAGTTCTACAATGAGCAGTTCTTC,CASGWGQFYNEQFF
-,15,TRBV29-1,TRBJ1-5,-,TGCAGCGTTACCTTGACAGGAGATAGCAATCAGCCCCAGCATTTT,CSVTLTGDSNQPQHF
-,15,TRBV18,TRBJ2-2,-,TGTGCCAGCTCAGCCGGGCAGGGGCACACCGGGGAGCTGTTTTTT,CASSAGQGHTGELFF
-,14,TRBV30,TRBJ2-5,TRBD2,TGTGCCTGGAGTGTACTAGCGGGGCAAGAGACCCAGTACTTC,CAWSVLAGQETQYF
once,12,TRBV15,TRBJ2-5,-,TGTGCCACCAGCAGAACGGAAGAGACCCAGTACTTC,CATSRTEETQYF
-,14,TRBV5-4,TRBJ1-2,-,TGTGCCAGCAGCTCCCGGACGGATTACTATGGCTACACCTTC,CASSSRTDYYGYTF
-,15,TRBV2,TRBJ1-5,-,TGTGCCAGCAGTGAGGGCAGGGGACTGAGTCAGCCCCAGCATTTT,CASSEGRGLSQPQHF